What follows describes a single TCR beta chain. The CDR3 is made up of 15 amino acids. With 0 bases removed from V and 1 base from J, the gap between germline ends came to 10 bases. Germline V gene data show CDR1 as LGHDT and CDR2 as YNNKEL (reference sequence). The entry originates in a study of blood T cell repertoires in COVID-19. Study summary: COVID-19 samples from acute and convalescent phases originated in the United States, Italy and Spain. From T cells, B-cell-depleted T cells, or PBMCs came the material, which was cDNA or gDNA.

Sequenced by immunoSEQ multiplex PCR; TCRdb stores in-frame clones only, minus some. The repertoire has around 340,000 clones, approximately 86% of them found once; the top ten carry roughly 7.1%. V usage is TRBV3-1 (or the pseudogene TRBV3-2) and J usage is TRBJ2-7; D gene ambiguous. The TCR comes from an older woman with COVID-19, enrolled during active disease. Sequencing input: peripheral blood. The CDR3 DNA sequence: TGTGCCAGCAGCCAAGATACGCAGGTGTCCTACGAGCAGTACTTC. Translation gives CASSQDTQVSYEQYF.